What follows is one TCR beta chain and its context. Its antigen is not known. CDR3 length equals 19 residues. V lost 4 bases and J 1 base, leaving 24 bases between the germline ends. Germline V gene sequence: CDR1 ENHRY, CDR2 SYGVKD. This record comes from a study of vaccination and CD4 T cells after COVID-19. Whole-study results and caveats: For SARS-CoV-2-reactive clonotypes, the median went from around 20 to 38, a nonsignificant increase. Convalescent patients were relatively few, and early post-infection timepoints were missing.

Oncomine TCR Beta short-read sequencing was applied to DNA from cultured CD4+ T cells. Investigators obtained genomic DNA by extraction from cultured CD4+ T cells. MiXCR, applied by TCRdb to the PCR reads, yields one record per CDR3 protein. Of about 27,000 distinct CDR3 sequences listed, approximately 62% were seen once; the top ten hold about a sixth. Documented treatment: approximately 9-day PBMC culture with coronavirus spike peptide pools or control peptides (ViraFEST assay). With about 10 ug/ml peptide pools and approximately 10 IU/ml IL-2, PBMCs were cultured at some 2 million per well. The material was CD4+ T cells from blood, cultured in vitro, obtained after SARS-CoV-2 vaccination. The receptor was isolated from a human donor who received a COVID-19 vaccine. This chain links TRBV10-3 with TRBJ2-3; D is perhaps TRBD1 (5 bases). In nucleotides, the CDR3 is TGTGCCATCAGTGCTACGACAGTGTCATCCCTTAGGGGCACAGATACGCAGTATTTT. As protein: CAISATTVSSLRGTDTQYF.